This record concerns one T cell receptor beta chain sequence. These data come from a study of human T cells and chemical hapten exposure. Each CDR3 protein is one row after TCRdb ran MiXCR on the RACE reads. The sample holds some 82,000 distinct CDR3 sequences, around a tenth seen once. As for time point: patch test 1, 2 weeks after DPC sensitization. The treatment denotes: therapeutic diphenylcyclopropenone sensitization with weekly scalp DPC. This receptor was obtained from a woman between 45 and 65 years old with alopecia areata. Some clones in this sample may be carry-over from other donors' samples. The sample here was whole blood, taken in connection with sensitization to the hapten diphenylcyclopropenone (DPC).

The CDR3, as DNA: TGTGCCAGCGTCGGGACAGGGACCGAAAAACTGTTTTTT. It encodes CASVGTGTEKLFF. The J gene is TRBJ1-4, the V gene TRBV12-3 or TRBV12-4, with 9 positions matching TRBD1. V was pared by 8 bases and J by 8 bases, with 6 bases of the junction left unmatched. This CDR3 spans 13 amino acids.